This T cell receptor (beta chain) was sequenced during a study of T cells after posttransplantation cyclophosphamide. The repertoire was sequenced with immunoSEQ multiplex PCR; TCRdb's copy has only in-frame clones and lacks some. Captured here are approximately 39,000 clones, none seen once; the top ten comprise 2% to 3%. In its sample, this clone was seen many times. With 5 bases clipped from V and 5 bases from J, the junction kept 10 bases outside the gene matches. The CDR3 has 16 amino acids. Germline V gene data show CDR1 as LNHDA and CDR2 as SQIVND (reference sequence). The specimen was PBMCs. The chain has TRBV19 and TRBJ2-1; 9 bases match TRBD2. The clonotype was recovered from a man aged 50 to 59 in good health, CMV-negative, and a related stem cell transplant donor. The CDR3 nucleotides read TGTGCCAGTAGTCCCCTAGCGGGACGCAGAGACAATGAGCAGTTCTTC. It yields the protein CASSPLAGRRDNEQFF.